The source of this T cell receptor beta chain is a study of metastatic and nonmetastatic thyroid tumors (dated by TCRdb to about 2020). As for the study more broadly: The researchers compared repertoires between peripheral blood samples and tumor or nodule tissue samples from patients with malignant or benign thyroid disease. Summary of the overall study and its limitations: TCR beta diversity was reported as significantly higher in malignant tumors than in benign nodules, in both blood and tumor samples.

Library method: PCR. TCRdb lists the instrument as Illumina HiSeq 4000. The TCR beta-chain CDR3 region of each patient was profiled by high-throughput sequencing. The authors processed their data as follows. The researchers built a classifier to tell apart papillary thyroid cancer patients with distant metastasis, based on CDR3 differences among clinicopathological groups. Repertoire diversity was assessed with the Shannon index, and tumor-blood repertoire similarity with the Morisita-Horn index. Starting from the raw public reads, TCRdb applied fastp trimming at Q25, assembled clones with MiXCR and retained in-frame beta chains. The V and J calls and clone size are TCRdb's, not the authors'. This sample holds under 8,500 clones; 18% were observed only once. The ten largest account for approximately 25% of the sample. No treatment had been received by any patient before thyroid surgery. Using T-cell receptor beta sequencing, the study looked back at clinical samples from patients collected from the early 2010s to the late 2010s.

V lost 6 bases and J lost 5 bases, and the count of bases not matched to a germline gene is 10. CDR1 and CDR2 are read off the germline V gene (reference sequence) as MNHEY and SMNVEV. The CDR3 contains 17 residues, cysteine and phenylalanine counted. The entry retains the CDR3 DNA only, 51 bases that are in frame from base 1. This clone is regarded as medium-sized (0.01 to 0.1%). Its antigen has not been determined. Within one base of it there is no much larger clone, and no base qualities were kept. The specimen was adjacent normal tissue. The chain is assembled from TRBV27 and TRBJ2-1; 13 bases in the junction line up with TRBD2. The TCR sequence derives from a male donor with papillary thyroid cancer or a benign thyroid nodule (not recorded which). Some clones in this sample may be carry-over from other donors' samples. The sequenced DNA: TGTGCCAGCAGCCCCCTCCAAGGACTAGCGGGGGACAATGAGCAGTTCTTC. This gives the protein CASSPLQGLAGDNEQFF.